This T cell receptor (beta chain) was found in a study of shared clonotypes between healthy human individuals. Study conclusions and caveats: Sharing across four donors was seen in around 5.1% of naive CD4 clonotypes.

V lost 1 base, J lost 1 base, and 10 bases stayed unmatched. The V gene's germline CDR1 is SGHRS and CDR2 YFSETQ. The CDR3 totals 18 residues. This was a deep-level run. Profiling relied on immunoSEQ multiplex PCR, and the TCRdb table lists in-frame clones only, not all of them. Of roughly 760,000 clones listed, under 80% are singletons. Notes on this clone: Its antigen is unknown.

This sequence joins TRBV5-1 and TRBJ2-2; 7 bases are shared with TRBD2. Material for sequencing was memory CD4+ T cells sorted from blood. Subset: CD45RA-negative fraction. The TCR sequence derives from a woman younger than 45 in good health. CDR3 in DNA: TGCGCCAGCAGCTTGTTTGCAAGGACGGGGGGGAACACCGGGGAGCTGTTTTTT. This codes for CASSLFARTGGNTGELFF.